Here is one T cell receptor beta chain with its context. Antigen: not known. The source of the sample is a study of T cell responses to AZD1222 COVID-19 vaccine. Using immunoSEQ multiplex PCR, the repertoire was profiled, and TCRdb retains in-frame clones only, with some absent. The table has 100,000 to 150,000 clones, 89% seen once. This CDR3 contains 14 residues. Germline V gene sequence: CDR1 SGHRS, CDR2 YFSETQ. V shed 7 bases and J shed 4 bases, with 15 bases lying between them. Broader study findings: There were mostly white British donors and more females than males, and clonal diversity was possibly underestimated. Following two doses of AZD1222, Spike-specific TCR breadth and depth rose.

The clonotype originates from an adult in good health. Sequencing used peripheral blood, obtained on day 0 of AZD1222 vaccination. The J gene is TRBJ2-1, the V gene TRBV5-1; D is perhaps TRBD1 (6 bases). CDR3 DNA: TGCGCCAGCGGCCTGACAGGTCAATACAATGAGCAGTTCTTC. Residues: CASGLTGQYNEQFF.